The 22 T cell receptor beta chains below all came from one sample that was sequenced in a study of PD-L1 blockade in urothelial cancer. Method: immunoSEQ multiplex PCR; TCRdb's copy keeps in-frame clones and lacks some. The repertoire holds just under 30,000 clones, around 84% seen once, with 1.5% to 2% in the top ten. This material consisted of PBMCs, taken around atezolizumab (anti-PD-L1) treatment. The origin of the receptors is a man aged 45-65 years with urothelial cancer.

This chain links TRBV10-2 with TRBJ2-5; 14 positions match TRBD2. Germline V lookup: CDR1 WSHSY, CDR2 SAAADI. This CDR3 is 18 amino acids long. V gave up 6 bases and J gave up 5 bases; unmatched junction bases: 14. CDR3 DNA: TGCGCCAGCAGGAAACTGACTAGCGGGGGGGCAGATGGTGAGACCCAGTACTTC. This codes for CASRKLTSGGADGETQYF.

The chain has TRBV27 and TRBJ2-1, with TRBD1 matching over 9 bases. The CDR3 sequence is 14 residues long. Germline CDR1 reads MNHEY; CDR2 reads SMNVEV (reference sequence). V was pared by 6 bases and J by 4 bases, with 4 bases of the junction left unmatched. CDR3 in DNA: TGTGCCAGCAGGGCCGGGACAGGGTACAATGAGCAGTTCTTC. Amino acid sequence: CASRAGTGYNEQFF.

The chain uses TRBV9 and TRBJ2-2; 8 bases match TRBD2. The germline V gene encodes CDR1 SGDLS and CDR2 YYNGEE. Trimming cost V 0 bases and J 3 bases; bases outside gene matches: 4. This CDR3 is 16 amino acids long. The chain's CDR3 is CASSVGPGGYTGELFF. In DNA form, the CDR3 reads TGTGCCAGCAGCGTAGGGCCGGGAGGGTACACCGGGGAGCTGTTTTTT.

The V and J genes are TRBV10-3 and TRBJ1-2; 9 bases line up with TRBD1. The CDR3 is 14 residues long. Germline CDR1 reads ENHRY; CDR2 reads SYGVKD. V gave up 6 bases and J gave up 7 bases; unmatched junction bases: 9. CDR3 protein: CAISRITGGSGYTF. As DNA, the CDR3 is TGTGCCATCAGCCGCATTACAGGGGGCAGTGGCTACACCTTC.

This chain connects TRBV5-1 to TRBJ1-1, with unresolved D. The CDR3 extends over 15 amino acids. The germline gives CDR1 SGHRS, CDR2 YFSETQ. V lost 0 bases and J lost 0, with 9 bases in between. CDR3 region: CASSLVDNVNTEAFF. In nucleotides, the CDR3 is TGCGCCAGCAGCTTGGTAGACAATGTGAACACTGAAGCTTTCTTT.

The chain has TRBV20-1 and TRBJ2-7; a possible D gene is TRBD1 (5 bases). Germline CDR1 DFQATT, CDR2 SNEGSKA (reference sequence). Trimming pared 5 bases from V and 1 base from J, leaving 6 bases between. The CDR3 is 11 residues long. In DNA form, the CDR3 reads TGCAGTGCTGGGGCATCCTACGAGCAGTACTTC. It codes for CSAGASYEQYF.

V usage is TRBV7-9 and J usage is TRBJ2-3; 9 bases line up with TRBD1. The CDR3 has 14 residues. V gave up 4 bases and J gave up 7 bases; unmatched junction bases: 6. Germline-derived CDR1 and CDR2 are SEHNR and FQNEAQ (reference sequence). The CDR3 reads CASSSGTGKNTQYF. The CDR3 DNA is TGTGCCAGCAGCTCGGGGACAGGGAAGAATACGCAGTATTTT.

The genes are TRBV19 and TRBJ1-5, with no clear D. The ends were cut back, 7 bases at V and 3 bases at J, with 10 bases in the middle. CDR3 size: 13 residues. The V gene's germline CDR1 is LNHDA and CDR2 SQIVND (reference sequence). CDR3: CASTGTVNQPQHF. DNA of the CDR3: TGTGCCAGTACGGGAACAGTCAATCAGCCCCAGCATTTT.

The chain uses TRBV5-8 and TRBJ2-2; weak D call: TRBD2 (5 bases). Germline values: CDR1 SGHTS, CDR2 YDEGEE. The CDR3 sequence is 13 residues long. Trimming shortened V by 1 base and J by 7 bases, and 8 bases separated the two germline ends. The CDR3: CASSLWGVGELFF. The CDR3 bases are TGTGCCAGCAGCTTGTGGGGAGTCGGGGAGCTGTTTTTT.

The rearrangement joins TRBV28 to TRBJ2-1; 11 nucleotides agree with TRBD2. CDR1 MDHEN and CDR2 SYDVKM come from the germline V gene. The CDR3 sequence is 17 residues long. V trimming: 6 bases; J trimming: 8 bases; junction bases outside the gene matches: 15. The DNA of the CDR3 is TGTGCCAGCAGCCTGCACTGGGCTACTAGCGGGAGTGATGAGCAGTTCTTC. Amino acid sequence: CASSLHWATSGSDEQFF. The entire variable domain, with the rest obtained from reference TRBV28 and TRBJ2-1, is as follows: DVKVTQSSRYLVKRTGEKVFLECVQDMDHENMFWYRQDPGLGLRLIYFSYDVKMKEKGDIPEGYSVSREKKERFSLILESASTNQTSMYLCASSLHWATSGSDEQFFGPGTRLTVL.

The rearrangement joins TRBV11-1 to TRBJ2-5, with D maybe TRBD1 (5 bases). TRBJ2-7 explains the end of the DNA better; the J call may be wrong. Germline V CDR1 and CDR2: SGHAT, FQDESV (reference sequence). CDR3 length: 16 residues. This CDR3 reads CASSLAGQGGSYEQYF. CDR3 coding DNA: TGTGCCAGCAGCTTAGCAGGGCAGGGCGGCTCCTACGAGCAGTACTTC.

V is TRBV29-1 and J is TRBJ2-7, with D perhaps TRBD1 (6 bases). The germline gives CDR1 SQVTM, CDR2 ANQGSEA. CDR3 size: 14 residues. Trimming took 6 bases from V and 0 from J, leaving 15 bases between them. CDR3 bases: TGCAGCGTCTCTCTTCGGGGACACTCCTACGAGCAGTACTTC. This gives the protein CSVSLRGHSYEQYF.

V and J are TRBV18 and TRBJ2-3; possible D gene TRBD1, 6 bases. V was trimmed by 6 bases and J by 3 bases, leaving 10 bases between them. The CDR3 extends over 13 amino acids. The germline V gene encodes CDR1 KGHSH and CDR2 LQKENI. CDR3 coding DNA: TGTGCCAGCTCGGCTAGGGGGACAGATACGCAGTATTTT. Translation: CASSARGTDTQYF.

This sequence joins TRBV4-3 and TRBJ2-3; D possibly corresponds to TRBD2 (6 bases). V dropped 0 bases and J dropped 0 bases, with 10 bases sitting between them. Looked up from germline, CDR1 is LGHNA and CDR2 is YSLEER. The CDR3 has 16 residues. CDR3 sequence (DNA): TGCGCCAGCAGCCAAGATTGGAGCGGGAGCACAGATACGCAGTATTTT. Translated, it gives CASSQDWSGSTDTQYF.

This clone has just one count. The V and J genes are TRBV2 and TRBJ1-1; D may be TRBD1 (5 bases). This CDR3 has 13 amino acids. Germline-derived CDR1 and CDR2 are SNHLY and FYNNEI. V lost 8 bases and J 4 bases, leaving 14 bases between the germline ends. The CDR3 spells CASQGTAATEAFF. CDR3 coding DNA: TGTGCCAGCCAGGGTACCGCGGCCACTGAAGCTTTCTTT.

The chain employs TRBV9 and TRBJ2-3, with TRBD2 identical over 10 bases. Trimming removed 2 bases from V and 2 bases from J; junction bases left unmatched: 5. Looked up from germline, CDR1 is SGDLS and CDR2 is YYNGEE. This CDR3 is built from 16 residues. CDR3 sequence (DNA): TGTGCCAGCAGCGTGAAAGCGGGAGGGATCACAGATACGCAGTATTTT. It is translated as CASSVKAGGITDTQYF.

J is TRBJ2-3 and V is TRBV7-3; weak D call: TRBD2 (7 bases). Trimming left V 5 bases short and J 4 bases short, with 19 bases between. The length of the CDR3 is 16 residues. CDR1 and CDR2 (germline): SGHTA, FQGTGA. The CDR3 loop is CASSPWQGRGADTQYF. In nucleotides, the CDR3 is TGTGCCAGCAGCCCCTGGCAGGGGAGGGGGGCAGATACGCAGTATTTT.

The CDR3 sequence is CATSRDLNQPQHF. The DNA of the CDR3 is TGTGCCACCAGCAGAGATTTAAATCAGCCCCAGCATTTT. The chain couples TRBV15 to TRBJ1-5; unclear D gene. The CDR3 runs 13 residues. CDR1 and CDR2 from the germline V gene are LNHNV and YYDKDF (reference sequence). Trimming shortened V by 0 bases and J by 4 bases, and 4 bases separated the two germline ends.

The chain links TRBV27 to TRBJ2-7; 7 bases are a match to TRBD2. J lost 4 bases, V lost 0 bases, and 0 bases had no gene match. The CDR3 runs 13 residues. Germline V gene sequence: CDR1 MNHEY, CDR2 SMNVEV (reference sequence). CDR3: CASSLSGGYEQYF. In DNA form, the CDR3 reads TGTGCCAGCAGTTTATCGGGGGGGTACGAGCAGTACTTC.

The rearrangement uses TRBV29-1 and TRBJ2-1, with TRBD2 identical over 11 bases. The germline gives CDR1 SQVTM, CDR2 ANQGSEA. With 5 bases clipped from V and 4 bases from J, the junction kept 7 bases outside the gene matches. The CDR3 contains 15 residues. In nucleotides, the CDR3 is TGCAGCGTTACGCCGACTAGCGGGGCTTACAATGAGCAGTTCTTC. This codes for CSVTPTSGAYNEQFF.

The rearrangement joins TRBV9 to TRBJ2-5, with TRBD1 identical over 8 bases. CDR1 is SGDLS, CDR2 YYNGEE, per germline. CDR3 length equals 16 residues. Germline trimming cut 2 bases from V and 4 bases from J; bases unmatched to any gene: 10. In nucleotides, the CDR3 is TGTGCCAGCAGCGTCGACCCCGGACAGGGTGGAGAGACCCAGTACTTC. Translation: CASSVDPGQGGETQYF.

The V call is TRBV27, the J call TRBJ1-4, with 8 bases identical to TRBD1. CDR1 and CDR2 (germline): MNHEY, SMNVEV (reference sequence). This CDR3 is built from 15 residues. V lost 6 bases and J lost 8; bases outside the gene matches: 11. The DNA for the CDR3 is TGTGCCAGCAGAGAAATCGACAGGGGTGGCGAAAAACTGTTTTTT. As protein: CASREIDRGGEKLFF.